Here is one T cell receptor beta chain with its context. Germline CDR1 and CDR2: SGHNT and YYREEE (reference sequence). The CDR3 spans 14 residues. With 3 bases clipped from V and 8 bases from J, the junction kept 7 bases outside the gene matches. This sample is part of a study of blood T cell repertoires in COVID-19. Looking at the study overall: PBMCs, B-cell-depleted T cells, or T cells were the source of the cDNA or gDNA that made up the material.

The authors' processing: Estimation of nucleated cell counts was performed using reference gene primer amplification. Produced via immunoSEQ multiplex PCR; TCRdb's table is partial and in-frame only. That table furnishes V, J and clone size, whereas the DNA furnished D and trimming. The data show 150,000 to 200,000 clones, about 88% seen once. This TCR was sampled from a man between 65 and 79 years old with active or convalescent COVID-19. Sequences were obtained from peripheral blood. This chain uses TRBV5-4 with TRBJ2-1; TRBD1 aligns across 8 bases. The CDR3 sequence is CASSSGQGRDEQFF. The CDR3 DNA reads as TGTGCCAGCAGCTCCGGACAGGGACGCGATGAGCAGTTCTTC.